This is a list of T cell receptor beta chains from one sample in a study of OX40 agonist ivuxolimab in advanced cancers. Assay used: immunoSEQ multiplex PCR; TCRdb lists only in-frame clones, some missing. Altogether 84,000 or so clones are present, 84% being singletons, with the ten largest covering 2.5% to 3%. Sequenced material: CD4+ or CD8+ T cells sorted from blood, taken in a trial of the OX40 agonist ivuxolimab. Every receptor here comes from an adult with an advanced solid tumor such as melanoma, head and neck, liver or kidney cancer. Both conserved end residues are part of each CDR3. The order of the fields is V gene, J gene, CDR3 length, D gene, clone size, CDR3 DNA, CDR3 protein. D genes are given only for firm matches. Rows give clone size only sometimes, using once, few, many, or a class for an expanded clone.

TRBV6-1,TRBJ1-2,11,.,.,TGTGCCAGCAGTTCTATAGGGGGCTACACCTTC,CASSSIGGYTF
TRBV19,TRBJ2-5,16,.,few,TGTGCCAGTAGTCTAGGCTCCCGACAGAAGGGAGAGACCCAGTACTTC,CASSLGSRQKGETQYF
TRBV6-5,TRBJ1-5,16,TRBD1,.,TGTGCCAGCAGTTACTCGAGCCGACAGGGGAATCAGCCCCAGCATTTT,CASSYSSRQGNQPQHF
TRBV5-1,TRBJ2-7,12,.,.,TGCGCCAGCAGCTTGGTCGGGTACGAGCAGTACTTC,CASSLVGYEQYF
TRBV2,TRBJ2-7,14,TRBD1,.,TGTGCCAGCACCGTCCTGGGACAGGGATCGGAGCAGTACTTC,CASTVLGQGSEQYF
TRBV6-1,TRBJ1-4,15,.,.,TGTGCCAGCAGTGAACCAGGGTTCCCTAATGAAAAACTGTTTTTT,CASSEPGFPNEKLFF
TRBV19,TRBJ2-3,14,.,.,TGTGCCAGTGGTCCCAGGGAGAACCCAGATACGCAGTATTTT,CASGPRENPDTQYF
TRBV11-2,TRBJ1-6,14,.,.,TGTGCCAGCAGCTTTCCATACTATAATTCACCCCTCCACTTT,CASSFPYYNSPLHF
TRBV19,TRBJ1-6,14,.,.,TGTGCCAGTAGTGACAGCTCCTATAATTCACCCCTCCACTTT,CASSDSSYNSPLHF
TRBV4-2,TRBJ1-5,16,TRBD1,.,TGTGCCAGCAGCCAAGGGATAGGACAGGGCAATCAGCCCCAGCATTTT,CASSQGIGQGNQPQHF
TRBV2,TRBJ2-5,12,.,.,TGTGCCAGCAGTGAGCGGTCTGAGACCCAGTACTTC,CASSERSETQYF
TRBV4-1,TRBJ1-2,15,TRBD1,once,TGCGCCAGCAGCCGGGACGGACAGGGTCTTTATGGCTACACCTTC,CASSRDGQGLYGYTF
TRBV9,TRBJ2-1,18,TRBD2,.,TGTGCCAGCAGCGCAGGACTAGCGGGGATAAGCTCCTACAATGAGCAGTTCTTC,CASSAGLAGISSYNEQFF
TRBV10-3,TRBJ1-1,13,.,once,TGTGCCATCAGTGGGACTGGCGGCACTGAAGCTTTCTTT,CAISGTGGTEAFF
TRBV6-5,TRBJ2-7,14,.,.,TGTGCCAGCAGTTACTCGACTCTATACTACGAGCAGTACTTC,CASSYSTLYYEQYF
TRBV5-4,TRBJ1-3,16,.,.,TGTGCCAGCAGCCGGGGGGGACACCTCTCTGGAAACACCATATATTTT,CASSRGGHLSGNTIYF
TRBV5-1,TRBJ1-1,14,TRBD1,.,TGCGCCAGCAGCGCGGGACAGGGAGTAACTGAAGCTTTCTTT,CASSAGQGVTEAFF
TRBV2,TRBJ2-5,12,.,.,TGTGCCAGCAAGGACTTACAAGAGACCCAGTACTTC,CASKDLQETQYF
TRBV5-1,TRBJ1-5,14,TRBD1,.,TGCGCCAGCAGCTTGACAGGGGCAAATCAGCCCCAGCATTTT,CASSLTGANQPQHF
TRBV27,TRBJ1-2,13,TRBD1,.,TGTGCCAGCAGTTCGACAGGGAGCTATGGCTACACCTTC,CASSSTGSYGYTF
TRBV4-1,TRBJ2-3,13,.,.,TGCGCCAGCAGCCAAGAGGGCTCAGATACGCAGTATTTT,CASSQEGSDTQYF
TRBV28,TRBJ2-1,14,.,.,TGTGCCAGCAGTTTAACAGGGACCTACAATGAGCAGTTCTTC,CASSLTGTYNEQFF
TRBV11-2,TRBJ1-6,15,.,.,TGTGCCAGCAGCTCTCCGGGAACCTATAATTCACCCCTCCACTTT,CASSSPGTYNSPLHF
TRBV12-5,TRBJ2-1,17,.,once,TGTGCTACCGCAACCGATTACAGCTTGAGCTCCTACAATGAGCAGTTCTTC,CATATDYSLSSYNEQFF
TRBV5-4,TRBJ2-5,18,TRBD2,.,TGTGCCAGCAGATCCGGGACTAGCGGGGGGGCTGATCAAGAGACCCAGTACTTC,CASRSGTSGGADQETQYF
TRBV4-2,TRBJ1-6,12,.,few,TGTGCCAGCAGCCATGAGGATTCACCCCTCCACTTT,CASSHEDSPLHF
TRBV28,TRBJ1-2,14,.,.,TGTGCCAGCAGGACCGGGTTGGGGAACTATGGCTACACCTTC,CASRTGLGNYGYTF
TRBV4-3,TRBJ2-3,17,TRBD2,.,TGCGCCAGCAGCCAAATTGTGACTAGCGGTTACACAGATACGCAGTATTTT,CASSQIVTSGYTDTQYF
TRBV27,TRBJ1-2,16,TRBD1,few,TGTGCCAGCAGTTCGATTGGGACAGGGGGCTTGGATGGCTACACCTTC,CASSSIGTGGLDGYTF
TRBV10-2,TRBJ2-3,16,.,.,TGCGCCAGCAGCCCCCAGGGGGGCCGGGAGGGAGATACGCAGTATTTT,CASSPQGGREGDTQYF
TRBV21-1,TRBJ1-5,19,.,.,TGTGCCAGCAGCAAAGCTAAGTTTGGGGGGGTTTATAGCAATCAGCCCCAGCATTTT,CASSKAKFGGVYSNQPQHF
TRBV10-1,TRBJ2-3,14,.,.,TGCGCCAGCAGTGTACTCGGGAGCACAGATACGCAGTATTTT,CASSVLGSTDTQYF